Presented here are 20 T cell receptor beta chains from one specimen sequenced in a study of T cell changes during pregnancy in multiple sclerosis (dated by TCRdb to the late 2010s). Preparation of the library involved the immunoSEQ multiplex PCR assay. TCRdb re-hosts the immuneACCESS table, in-frame sequences only. Its copies lack some clones; in the studies checked, an unresolved V gene accounts for under half of them, and the cause for the rest is not known. Counted in this sample were some 44,000 clones; roughly 90% of them appeared once. Approximately 1% of the sample is taken by the ten largest. The sequencing here drew on CD4+ T cells from peripheral blood mononuclear cells, taken in the second trimester of pregnancy. These receptors originate from a female donor with multiple sclerosis, enrolled in a pregnancy study.

Written as DNA, the CDR3 is TGCGCCAGCAGTGATAGCGGTCGGGATGAGCAGTTCTTC. Translation: CASSDSGRDEQFF. The chain employs TRBV10-2 and TRBJ2-1; TRBD2 might be the D (6 bases). This CDR3 has 13 residues. CDR1 and CDR2 (germline): WSHSY, SAAADI. With 3 bases removed from V and 8 bases from J, the gap between germline ends came to 11 bases.

The rearrangement links TRBV2 to TRBJ2-3; maybe TRBD2 (6 bases). Trimming shortened V by 6 bases and J by 2 bases, and 18 bases separated the two germline ends. Looked up from germline, CDR1 is SNHLY and CDR2 is FYNNEI. CDR3 size: 16 residues. The CDR3 DNA follows: TGTGCCAGCAGGCTCCGCGCTAGCGACTACACAGATACGCAGTATTTT. It codes for CASRLRASDYTDTQYF.

Here the CDR3 reads CASSIRGPGHLGEAFF. The CDR3 DNA sequence: TGTGCCAGTAGTATCCGGGGCCCGGGACACCTAGGGGAAGCTTTCTTT. This chain joins TRBV19 and TRBJ1-1; TRBD1 might be the D (6 bases). CDR3 size: 16 residues. The V end was cut by 3 bases, the J end by 8 bases, with 22 bases between. Looked up from germline, CDR1 is LNHDA and CDR2 is SQIVND (reference sequence).

This chain joins TRBV18 and TRBJ1-4; tentative D call: TRBD1 (5 bases). The ends were cut back, 1 base at V and 0 bases at J, with 6 bases in the middle. From germline, CDR1 is KGHSH and CDR2 LQKENI. This CDR3 region has 15 residues. The CDR3 loop reads CASSPRQTTNEKLFF. The CDR3 DNA reads as TGTGCCAGCTCACCACGACAGACAACTAATGAAAAACTGTTTTTT.

This clone was found once. The chain joins TRBV7-2 to TRBJ2-7; possibly TRBD2 for D (7 bases). The germline gives CDR1 SGHTA, CDR2 FQGNSA. CDR3 length: 14 residues. V was pared by 5 bases and J by 1 base, with 12 bases between. This chain's CDR3 is CASSPRGGSYEQYF. The CDR3 DNA sequence: TGTGCCAGCAGCCCAAGGGGGGGTTCCTACGAGCAGTACTTC.

This clone is a singleton in its sample. A read error may account for a junction end that differs from germline. The CDR3 nucleotides are TGTGCCAGCGGTGACTCTTCGGATACGCAGTATTTT. Residues: CASGDSSDTQYF. V and J are TRBV6-1 and TRBJ2-3; D call uncertain. Germline-derived CDR1 and CDR2 are MNHNS and SASEGT. The CDR3 is made up of 12 amino acids.

This clone was counted between two and nine times. The CDR3 protein is CASSATGLGLEEGQYF. CDR3 in DNA: TGTGCCAGCAGCGCCACAGGACTAGGCCTGGAGGAGGGCCAGTACTTC. J is TRBJ2-5 and V is TRBV9; TRBD2 agrees at 7 bases. This CDR3 comprises 16 residues. CDR1 is SGDLS, CDR2 YYNGEE, per germline. Losses at the gene ends were 3 bases for V and 10 bases for J; bases not matched to a gene: 18.

The chain recombines TRBV27 with TRBJ2-3; 9 positions match TRBD2. The ends lost 9 bases at V and 2 bases at J; junction bases unmatched: 12. The CDR3 runs 16 residues. The germline V gene has CDR1 MNHEY and CDR2 SMNVEV (reference sequence). The CDR3 loop reads CASSGSGRTLTDTQYF. In DNA, the CDR3 is TGTGCCAGTTCAGGTAGCGGGAGAACTCTCACAGATACGCAGTATTTT.

The chain links TRBV11-2 to TRBJ2-7; 9 nucleotides align to TRBD1. This CDR3 comprises 15 residues. Losses at the gene ends were 5 bases for V and 3 bases for J; bases not matched to a gene: 8. CDR1 is SGHAT, CDR2 FQNNGV, per germline. The CDR3 loop is CASSADRGASYEQYF. DNA for the CDR3: TGTGCCAGCAGCGCCGACAGGGGGGCAAGCTACGAGCAGTACTTC.

This chain links TRBV7-9 with TRBJ2-7; possible D gene TRBD2, 5 bases. V gave up 2 bases and J gave up 2 bases, with 13 bases separating them. The CDR3 contains 15 residues. CDR1 and CDR2 from the germline V gene are SEHNR and FQNEAQ (reference sequence). The CDR3 is CASSLLPPGAYEQYF. For the CDR3, the DNA is TGTGCCAGCAGCTTATTACCCCCCGGGGCCTACGAGCAGTACTTC.

This clone has just one count. The rearrangement links TRBV11-2 to TRBJ1-4; tentative D call: TRBD1 (6 bases). Trimming left V 3 bases short and J 8 bases short, with 13 bases between. This CDR3 contains 14 residues. CDR1 is SGHAT, CDR2 FQNNGV, per germline. The CDR3 region is CASSLGASTEKLFF. CDR3 bases: TGTGCCAGCAGCTTGGGGGCTTCGACCGAAAAACTGTTTTTT.

The chain recombines TRBV28 with TRBJ2-1, with TRBD2 matching 10 bases. From germline, CDR1 is MDHEN and CDR2 SYDVKM. V shed 3 bases and J 0 bases; nucleotides not matched to a gene: 2. This CDR3 spans 16 amino acids. Here the CDR3 DNA reads TGTGCCAGCAGTTTCGCTAGCGGGAGCTCCTACAATGAGCAGTTCTTC. Amino acids: CASSFASGSSYNEQFF.

The chain carries TRBV5-1 and TRBJ1-1; the D gene is possibly TRBD1 (6 bases). V was pared by 2 bases and J by 5 bases, with 16 bases between. The germline gives CDR1 SGHRS, CDR2 YFSETQ. This CDR3 comprises 15 residues. CDR3 sequence reads: CASSLLRDTKTEAFF. CDR3 DNA sequence: TGCGCCAGCAGCTTACTCCGGGACACCAAAACTGAAGCTTTCTTT.

V gene TRBV6-5 combines with J gene TRBJ2-3; a possible D gene is TRBD2 (6 bases). The CDR3 spans 12 residues. The germline V and J ends were trimmed by 6 bases and 4 bases, with 8 bases remaining between them. Germline CDR1 and CDR2: MNHEY and SVGAGI. DNA of the CDR3: TGTGCCAGCAGGGAGGGTCCAGATACGCAGTATTTT. Translating gives CASREGPDTQYF.

The V call is TRBV28, the J call TRBJ2-7; TRBD1 matches at 8 bases. Germline V lookup: CDR1 MDHEN, CDR2 SYDVKM. The CDR3 is made up of 15 amino acids. V shed 7 bases, J shed 6 bases, and the junction held 14 bases outside the gene matches. CDR3 residues: CASTDGADRVGEQYF. CDR3 nucleotide sequence: TGTGCCAGCACCGATGGGGCGGACAGGGTAGGCGAGCAGTACTTC.

This CDR3 reads CASSSRLAGAYEQYF. CDR3 DNA: TGTGCCAGCAGTTCCAGACTAGCGGGAGCCTACGAGCAGTACTTC. V usage is TRBV27 and J usage is TRBJ2-7; 12 bases are a match to TRBD2. The germline V gene has CDR1 MNHEY and CDR2 SMNVEV (reference sequence). V was clipped by 4 bases and J by 2 bases; unmatched bases: 3. The CDR3 is made up of 15 amino acids.

This chain links TRBV6-5 with TRBJ1-1; weak D call: TRBD1 (5 bases). Germline values: CDR1 MNHEY, CDR2 SVGAGI. V shed 2 bases and J shed 4 bases, with 11 bases lying between them. The CDR3 contains 14 residues. CDR3 region: CASSYQGRVTEAFF. CDR3 coding DNA: TGTGCCAGCAGTTACCAGGGAAGGGTCACTGAAGCTTTCTTT.

This clone has a single count. This chain joins TRBV7-8 and TRBJ2-7; TRBD2 aligns across 9 bases. The CDR3 length is 16 residues. The junction had 13 bases not matched to a gene; V was cut back by 5 bases and J by 5 bases. From germline, CDR1 is SGHVS and CDR2 FQNEAQ. The CDR3 DNA sequence: TGTGCCAGCAGCCCAAATATCCTAGCGGGATTACACGAGCAGTACTTC. Its translation: CASSPNILAGLHEQYF.

This chain uses TRBV9 with TRBJ2-1; 14 bases fit TRBD2. Per the germline V gene, CDR1 is SGDLS and CDR2 is YYNGEE. Unmatched junction bases numbered 5, after V lost 3 bases and J lost 9 bases. The CDR3 has 15 residues. The CDR3 spells CASSAGTSGSSEQFF. The CDR3 DNA reads as TGTGCCAGCAGCGCCGGGACTAGCGGGAGTAGTGAGCAGTTCTTC.

The V call is TRBV5-1, the J call TRBJ2-5, with D possibly TRBD2 on 5 matching bases. Trimming stripped 4 bases from V and 0 bases from J, with 10 bases between. The germline CDR1 and CDR2 sequences are SGHRS and YFSETQ. The CDR3 extends over 14 amino acids. CDR3 region: CASSTDSYQETQYF. The CDR3 DNA is TGCGCCAGCAGCACGGACTCGTACCAAGAGACCCAGTACTTC.